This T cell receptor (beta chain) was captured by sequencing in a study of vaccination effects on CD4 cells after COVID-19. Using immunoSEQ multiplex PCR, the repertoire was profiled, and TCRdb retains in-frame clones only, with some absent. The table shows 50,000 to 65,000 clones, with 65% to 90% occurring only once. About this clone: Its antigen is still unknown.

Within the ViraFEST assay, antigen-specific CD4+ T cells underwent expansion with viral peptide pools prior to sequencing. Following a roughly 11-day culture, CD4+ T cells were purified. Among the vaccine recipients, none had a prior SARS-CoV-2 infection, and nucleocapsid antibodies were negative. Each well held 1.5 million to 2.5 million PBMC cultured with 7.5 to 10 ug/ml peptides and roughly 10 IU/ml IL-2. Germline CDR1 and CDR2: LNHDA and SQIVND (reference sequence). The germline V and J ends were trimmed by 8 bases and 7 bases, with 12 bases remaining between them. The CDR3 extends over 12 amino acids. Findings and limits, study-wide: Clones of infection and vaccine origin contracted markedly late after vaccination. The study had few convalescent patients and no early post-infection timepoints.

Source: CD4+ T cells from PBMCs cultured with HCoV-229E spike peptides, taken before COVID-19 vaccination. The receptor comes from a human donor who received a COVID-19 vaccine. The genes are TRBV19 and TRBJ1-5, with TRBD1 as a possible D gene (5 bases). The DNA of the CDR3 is TGTGCCAGTCGGGAGGGACCCCAGCCCCAGCATTTT. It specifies CASREGPQPQHF.